The clone carrying this T cell receptor (beta chain) was seen once. These data originate in a study of T cell responses to AZD1222 COVID-19 vaccine. Method: immunoSEQ multiplex PCR; TCRdb's copy keeps in-frame clones and lacks some. This sample has about 150,000 clones, with roughly nine tenths found just once. This receptor was identified in an adult in good health. Sequenced here: peripheral blood, sampled on day 0 of AZD1222 vaccination.

The CDR3 DNA is TGCGCCAGCAGCTTCGAATCCGGACAGGGGGGTGTAGAGACCCAGTACTTC. It codes for CASSFESGQGGVETQYF. This chain uses TRBV4-1 with TRBJ2-5; 10 nucleotides agree with TRBD1. The CDR3 sequence is 17 residues long. CDR1 is MGHRA and CDR2 is YSYEKL in the germline V gene. The trim removed 5 bases at V and 4 bases at J, leaving 13 bases unmatched.